The text below deals with one T cell receptor (beta chain). Its antigen is currently unknown. These data are taken from a study of cytomegalovirus exposure and HLA in healthy donors. Study background: An early data release held some 85 million unique TCRs from HLA-typed donors.

Study findings and constraints: Certain sequence variants were highly shared and formed a cluster, and this cluster was likely a sequencing artifact. According to an earlier analysis, most TCR beta V segments yielded productive rearrangements about 87% or about 30% of the time.

PCR was performed using 60 Vbeta and 13 Jbeta primers. Using immunoSEQ multiplex PCR, the repertoire was profiled, and TCRdb retains in-frame clones only, with some absent. Of 250,000 or so clones in the sample, nearly 95% were seen once. This CDR3 has 11 residues. V was pared by 3 bases and J by 5 bases, with 3 bases between. Germline V gene data show CDR1 as PRHDT and CDR2 as FYEKMQ (reference sequence). The chain has TRBV13 and TRBJ2-3, with D uncertain. The sequencing input was PBMCs. The TCR comes from a girl under 10 years old in good health and CMV-seronegative. CDR3 coding DNA: TGTGCCAGCAGCTTCTTAGATACGCAGTATTTT. Translation gives CASSFLDTQYF. The variable domain in full, completed from reference TRBV13 and TRBJ2-3, reads AAGVIQSPRHLIKEKRETATLKCYPIPRHDTVYWYQQGPGQDPQFLISFYEKMQSDKGSIPDRFSAQQFSDYHSELNMSSLELGDSALYFCASSFLDTQYFGPGTRLTVL.